This T cell receptor beta chain was sequenced for a study of CD4+ T cells in melanoma. TCRdb's copy holds only in-frame clones and misses some; the assay was immunoSEQ multiplex PCR. Of roughly 120,000 clones in the sample, 92% are singletons; the top ten hold around 3.3%. Trimming removed 5 bases from V and 1 base from J, with 11 bases in between. CDR3 length: 15 amino acids. Germline V gene lookup returns CDR1 SGHTA and CDR2 FQGTGA. The sample comprised peripheral blood. This TCR was recovered from a human donor with melanoma. The chain recombines TRBV7-3 with TRBJ2-2; perhaps TRBD1 as D (5 bases). This CDR3 reads CASSLYQGNTGELFF. The CDR3 DNA reads TGTGCCAGCAGCCTTTACCAGGGGAACACCGGGGAGCTGTTTTTT.